The entry below describes one T cell receptor beta chain. Its antigen remains unknown. The record originates from a study of T cell responses to AZD1222 COVID-19 vaccine. General study points: Just 5 to 7 AZD1222 recipients tested seropositive at baseline. There were vaccine-associated CD4 TCRs across spike, dominant at 160-218 and 743-854.

Assay used: immunoSEQ multiplex PCR; TCRdb lists only in-frame clones, some missing. This repertoire shows about 64,000 clones, just over 90% found once; its top ten account for approximately 6.3%. V was cut by 4 bases and J by 5 bases, with 10 bases left in between. Germline V lookup: CDR1 KGHDR, CDR2 SFDVKD. This CDR3 is 14 amino acids long. The clonotype comes from an adult who received the MenACWY meningococcal vaccine as a control. The specimen was peripheral blood, collected 28 days after the second dose of the MenACWY control vaccine. The rearrangement joins TRBV24-1 to TRBJ2-2; D ambiguous. This CDR3 reads CATSDPLSTGELFF. The CDR3 nucleotides read TGTGCCACCAGTGACCCCCTTTCTACCGGGGAGCTGTTTTTT.